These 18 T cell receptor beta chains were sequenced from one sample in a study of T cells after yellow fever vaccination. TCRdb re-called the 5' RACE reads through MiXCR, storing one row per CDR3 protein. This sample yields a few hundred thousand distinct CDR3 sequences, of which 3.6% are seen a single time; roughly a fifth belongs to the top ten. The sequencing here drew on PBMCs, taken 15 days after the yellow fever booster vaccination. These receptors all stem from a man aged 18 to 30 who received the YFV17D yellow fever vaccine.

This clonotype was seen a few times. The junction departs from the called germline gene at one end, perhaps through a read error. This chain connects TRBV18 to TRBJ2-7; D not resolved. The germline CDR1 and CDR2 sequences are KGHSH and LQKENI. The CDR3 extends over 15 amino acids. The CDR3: CASSTPGKALYEQYF. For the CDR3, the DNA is TGTGCCAGCTCAACACCCGGAAAGGCCCTCTACGAGCAGTACTTC.

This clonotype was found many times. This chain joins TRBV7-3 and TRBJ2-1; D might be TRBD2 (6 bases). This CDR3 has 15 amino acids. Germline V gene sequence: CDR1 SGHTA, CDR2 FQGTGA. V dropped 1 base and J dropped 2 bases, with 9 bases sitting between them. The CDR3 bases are TGTGCCAGCAGCTTAAGGGTAGCGGCCTACAATGAGCAGTTCTTC. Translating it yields CASSLRVAAYNEQFF. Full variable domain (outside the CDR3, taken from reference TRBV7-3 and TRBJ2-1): GAGVSQTPSNKVTEKGKYVELRCDPISGHTALYWYRQSLGQGPEFLIYFQGTGAADDSGLPNDRFFAVRPEGSVSTLKIQRTERGDSAVYLCASSLRVAAYNEQFFGPGTRLTVL.

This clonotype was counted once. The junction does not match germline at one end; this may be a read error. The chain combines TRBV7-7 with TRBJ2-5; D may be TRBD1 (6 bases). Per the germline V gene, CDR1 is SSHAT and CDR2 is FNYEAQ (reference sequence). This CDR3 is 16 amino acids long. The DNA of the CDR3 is TGTGCTAGCAGCCCTGGGGGCGCGCATGGTGGAGAGACCCAGTACTTC. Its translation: CASSPGGAHGGETQYF.

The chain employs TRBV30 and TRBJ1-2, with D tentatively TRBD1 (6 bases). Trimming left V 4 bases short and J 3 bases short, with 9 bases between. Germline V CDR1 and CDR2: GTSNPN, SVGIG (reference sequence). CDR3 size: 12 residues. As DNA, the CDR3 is TGTGCCTGGAAGGGGGTTGACTATGGCTACACCTTC. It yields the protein CAWKGVDYGYTF.

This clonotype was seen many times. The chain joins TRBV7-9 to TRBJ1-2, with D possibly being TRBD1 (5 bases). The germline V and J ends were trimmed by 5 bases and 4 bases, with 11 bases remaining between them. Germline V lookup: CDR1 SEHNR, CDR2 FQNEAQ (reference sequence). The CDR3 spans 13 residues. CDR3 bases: TGTGCCAGCAGCGAACAGGAGTTCTATGGCTACACCTTC. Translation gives CASSEQEFYGYTF.

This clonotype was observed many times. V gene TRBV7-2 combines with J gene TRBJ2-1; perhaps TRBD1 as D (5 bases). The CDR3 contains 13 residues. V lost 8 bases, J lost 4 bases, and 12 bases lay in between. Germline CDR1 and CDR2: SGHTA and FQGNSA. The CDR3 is CASAGKGYNEQFF. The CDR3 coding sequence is TGTGCCAGCGCAGGGAAAGGTTACAATGAGCAGTTCTTC.

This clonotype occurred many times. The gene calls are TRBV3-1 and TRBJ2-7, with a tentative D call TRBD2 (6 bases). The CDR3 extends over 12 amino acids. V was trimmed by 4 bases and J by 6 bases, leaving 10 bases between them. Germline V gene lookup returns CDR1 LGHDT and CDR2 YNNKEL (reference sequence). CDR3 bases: TGTGCCAGCAGCCGAGGGGACTCCGAGCAGTACGTC. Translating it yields CASSRGDSEQYV.

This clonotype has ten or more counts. CDR3 bases: TGTGCCAGCAGTAATCCGGGAAACTATGGCTACACCTTC. This codes for CASSNPGNYGYTF. V gene TRBV5-6 combines with J gene TRBJ1-2; D gene uncertain. Germline loops: CDR1 SGHDT, CDR2 YYEEEE. V was cut by 5 bases and J by 2 bases, with 10 bases left in between. The CDR3 has 13 residues.

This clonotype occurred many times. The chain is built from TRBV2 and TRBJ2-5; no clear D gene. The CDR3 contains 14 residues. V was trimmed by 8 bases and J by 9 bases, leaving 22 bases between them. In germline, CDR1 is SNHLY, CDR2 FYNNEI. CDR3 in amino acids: CASEDIPSSLAQYF. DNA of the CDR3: TGTGCCAGCGAAGACATTCCCTCAAGTTTGGCCCAGTACTTC.

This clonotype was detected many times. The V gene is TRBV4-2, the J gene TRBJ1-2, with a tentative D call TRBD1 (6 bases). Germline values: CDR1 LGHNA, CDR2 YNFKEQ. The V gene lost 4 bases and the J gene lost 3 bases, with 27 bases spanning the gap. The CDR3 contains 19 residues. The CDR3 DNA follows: TGTGCCAGCAGCCCCCTGGGGGGCTCTGGTTTGGGGTACGACTATGGCTACACCTTC. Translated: CASSPLGGSGLGYDYGYTF.

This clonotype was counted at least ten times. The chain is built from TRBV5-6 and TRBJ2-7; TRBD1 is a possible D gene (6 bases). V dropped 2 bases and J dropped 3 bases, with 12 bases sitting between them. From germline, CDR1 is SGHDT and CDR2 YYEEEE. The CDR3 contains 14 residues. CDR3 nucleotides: TGTGCCAGCAGCTTCCCAGGGGCCATCTACGAGCAGTACGTC. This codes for CASSFPGAIYEQYV.

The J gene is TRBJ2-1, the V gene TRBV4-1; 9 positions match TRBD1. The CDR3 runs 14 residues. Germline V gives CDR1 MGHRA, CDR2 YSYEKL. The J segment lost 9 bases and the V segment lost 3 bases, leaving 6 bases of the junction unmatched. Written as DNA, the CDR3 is TGCGCCAGCAGCCATGTTACAGGGGGCCCTGAGCAGTTCTTC. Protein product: CASSHVTGGPEQFF.

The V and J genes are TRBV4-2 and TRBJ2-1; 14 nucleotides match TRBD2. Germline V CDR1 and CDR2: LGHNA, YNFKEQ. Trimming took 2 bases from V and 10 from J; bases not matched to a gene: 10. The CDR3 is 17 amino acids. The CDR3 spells CASSQKGLAGGYREQFF. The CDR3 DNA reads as TGTGCCAGCAGCCAAAAAGGACTAGCGGGAGGATATCGGGAGCAGTTCTTC.

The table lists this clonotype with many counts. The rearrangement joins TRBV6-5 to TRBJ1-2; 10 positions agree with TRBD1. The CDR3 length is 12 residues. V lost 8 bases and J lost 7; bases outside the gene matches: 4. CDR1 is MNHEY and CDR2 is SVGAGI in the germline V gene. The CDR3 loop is CASRQGAAGYTF. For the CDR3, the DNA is TGTGCCAGCCGACAGGGGGCAGCTGGCTACACCTTC.

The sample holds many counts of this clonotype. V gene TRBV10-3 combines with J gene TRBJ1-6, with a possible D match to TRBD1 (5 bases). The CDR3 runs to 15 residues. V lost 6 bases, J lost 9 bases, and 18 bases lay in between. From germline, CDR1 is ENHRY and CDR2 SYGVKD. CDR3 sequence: CAIRDGTSRGSPLHF. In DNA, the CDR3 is TGTGCCATCAGGGACGGGACTTCAAGGGGTTCACCCCTCCACTTT.

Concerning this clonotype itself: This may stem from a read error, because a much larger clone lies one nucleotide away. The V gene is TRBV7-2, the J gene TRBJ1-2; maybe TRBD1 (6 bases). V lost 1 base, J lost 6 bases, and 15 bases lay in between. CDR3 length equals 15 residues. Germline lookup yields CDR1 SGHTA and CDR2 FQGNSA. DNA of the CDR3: TGTGCCAGCAGCTTAGGACCCGCAGGGGTCAATGGCTACACCTTC. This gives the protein CASSLGPAGVNGYTF.

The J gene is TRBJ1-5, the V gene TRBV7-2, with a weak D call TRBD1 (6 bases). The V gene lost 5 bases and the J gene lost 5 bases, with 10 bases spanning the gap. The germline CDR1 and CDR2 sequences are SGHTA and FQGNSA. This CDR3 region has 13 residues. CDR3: CASSGGRDQPQHF. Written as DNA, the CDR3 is TGTGCCAGCAGCGGGGGCAGGGATCAGCCCCAGCATTTT.

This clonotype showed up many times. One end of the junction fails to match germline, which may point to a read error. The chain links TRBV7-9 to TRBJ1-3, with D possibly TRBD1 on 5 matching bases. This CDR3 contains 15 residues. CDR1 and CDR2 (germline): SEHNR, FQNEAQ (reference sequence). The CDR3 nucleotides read TGTGCCAGCAGTTTAGCTGGGGGGTCTGGAAACACCATATATTTT. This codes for CASSLAGGSGNTIYF. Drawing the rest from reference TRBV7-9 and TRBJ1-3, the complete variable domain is DTGVSQNPRHKITKRGQNVTFRCDPISEHNRLYWYRQTLGQGPEFLTYFQNEAQLEKSRLLSDRFSAERPKGSFSTLEIQRTEQGDSAMYLCASSLAGGSGNTIYFGEGSWLTVV.